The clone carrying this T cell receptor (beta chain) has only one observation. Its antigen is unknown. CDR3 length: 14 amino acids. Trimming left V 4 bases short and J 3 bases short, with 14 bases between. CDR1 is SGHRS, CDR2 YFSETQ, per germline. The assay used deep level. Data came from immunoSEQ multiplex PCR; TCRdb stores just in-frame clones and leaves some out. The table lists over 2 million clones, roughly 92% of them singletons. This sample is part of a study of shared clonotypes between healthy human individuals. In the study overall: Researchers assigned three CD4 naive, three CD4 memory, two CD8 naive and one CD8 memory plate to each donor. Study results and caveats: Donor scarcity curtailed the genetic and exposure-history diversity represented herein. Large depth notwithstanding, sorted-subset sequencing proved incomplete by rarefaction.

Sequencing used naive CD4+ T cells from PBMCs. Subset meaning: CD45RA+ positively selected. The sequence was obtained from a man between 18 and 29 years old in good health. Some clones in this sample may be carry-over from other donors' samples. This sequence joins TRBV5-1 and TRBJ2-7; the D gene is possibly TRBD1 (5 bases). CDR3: CASSLDSRGYEQYF. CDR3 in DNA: TGCGCCAGCAGCCTTGACAGTAGGGGCTACGAGCAGTACTTC. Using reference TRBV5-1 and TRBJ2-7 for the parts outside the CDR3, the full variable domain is KAGVTQTPRYLIKTRGQQVTLSCSPISGHRSVSWYQQTPGQGLQFLFEYFSETQRNKGNFPGRFSGRQFSNSRSEMNVSTLELGDSALYLCASSLDSRGYEQYFGPGTRLTVT.